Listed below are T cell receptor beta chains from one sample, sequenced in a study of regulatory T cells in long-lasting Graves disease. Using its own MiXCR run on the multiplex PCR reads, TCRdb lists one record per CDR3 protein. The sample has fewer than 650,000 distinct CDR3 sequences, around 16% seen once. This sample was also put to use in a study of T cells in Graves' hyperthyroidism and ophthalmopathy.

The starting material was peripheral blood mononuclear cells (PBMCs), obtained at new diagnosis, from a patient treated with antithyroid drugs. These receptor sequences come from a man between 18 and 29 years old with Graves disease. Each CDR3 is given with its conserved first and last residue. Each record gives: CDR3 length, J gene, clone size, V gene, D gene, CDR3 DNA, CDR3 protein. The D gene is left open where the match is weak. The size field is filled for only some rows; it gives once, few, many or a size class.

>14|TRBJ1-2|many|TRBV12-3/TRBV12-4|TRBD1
TGTGCCAGCACCTCGGACAGGGTCTCGCCTGGCTACACCTTC
CASTSDRVSPGYTF
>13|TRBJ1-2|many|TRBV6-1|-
TGTGCCAGCAGTGAGACAGCGCCAGGAGGCTACACCTTC
CASSETAPGGYTF
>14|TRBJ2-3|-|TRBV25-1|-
TGTGCCAGCAGTGATCCCCGGAACACAGATACGCAGTATTTT
CASSDPRNTDTQYF
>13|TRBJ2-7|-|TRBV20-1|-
TGCAGTGCGGAGGACACGAGCTCCTACGAGCAGTACTTC
CSAEDTSSYEQYF
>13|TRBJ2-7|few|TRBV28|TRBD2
TGTGCCAGTAACGGGGGGAACTCCTACGAGCAGTACTTC
CASNGGNSYEQYF
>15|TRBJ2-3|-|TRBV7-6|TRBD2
TGTGCCAGCAGTCCGGGACTAGCGGGAGATGGTACGCAGTATTTT
CASSPGLAGDGTQYF
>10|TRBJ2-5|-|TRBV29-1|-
TGCAACGTTGAGTTCCAGACCCAGTACTTC
CNVEFQTQYF
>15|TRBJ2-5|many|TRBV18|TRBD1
TGTGCCAGCTCACCGCGATTAGGGGGCGTGGAGACCCAGTACTTC
CASSPRLGGVETQYF
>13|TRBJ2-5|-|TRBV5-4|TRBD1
TGTGCCTCCTGGACAGGGGGCATGGAGACCCAGTACTTC
CASWTGGMETQYF
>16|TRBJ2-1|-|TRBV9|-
TGTGCCAGCAGTCAACAGGACCCCCTCTCCTACAATGAGCAGTTCTTC
CASSQQDPLSYNEQFF
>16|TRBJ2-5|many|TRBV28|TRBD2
TGTGCCAGCAGCTCTAGACTAGCGGGAGAGTTGGAGACCCAGTACTTC
CASSSRLAGELETQYF